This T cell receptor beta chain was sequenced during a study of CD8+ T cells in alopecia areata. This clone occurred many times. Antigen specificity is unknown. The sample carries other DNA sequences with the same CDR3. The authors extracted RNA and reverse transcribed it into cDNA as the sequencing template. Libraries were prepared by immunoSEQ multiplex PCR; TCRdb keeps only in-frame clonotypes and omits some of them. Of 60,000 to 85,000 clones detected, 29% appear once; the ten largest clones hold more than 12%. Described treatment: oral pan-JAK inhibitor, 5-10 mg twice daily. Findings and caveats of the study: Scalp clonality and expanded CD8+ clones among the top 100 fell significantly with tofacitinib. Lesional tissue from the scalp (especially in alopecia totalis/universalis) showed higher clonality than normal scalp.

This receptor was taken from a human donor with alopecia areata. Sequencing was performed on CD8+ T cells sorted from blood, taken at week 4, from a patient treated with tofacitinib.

This CDR3 is CASSLGYNTEAFF. CDR3 sequence (DNA): TGTGCCAGCAGCTTGGGTTACAACACTGAAGCTTTCTTT. The chain is built from TRBV7-2 and TRBJ1-1; no definite D call. The CDR3 loop spans 13 amino acids. With 3 bases removed from V and 2 bases from J, the gap between germline ends came to 7 bases. Germline lookup yields CDR1 SGHTA and CDR2 FQGNSA. The variable domain in full, completed from reference TRBV7-2 and TRBJ1-1, reads GAGVSQSPSNKVTEKGKDVELRCDPISGHTALYWYRQSLGQGLEFLIYFQGNSAPDKSGLPSDRFSAERTGGSVSTLTIQRTQQEDSAVYLCASSLGYNTEAFFGQGTRLTVV.